This T cell receptor beta chain came from a study of monozygotic twins with cystic fibrosis. With respect to this clone: Its target is unknown.

Produced via immunoSEQ multiplex PCR; TCRdb's table is partial and in-frame only. The data show about 36,000 clones, nearly 85% seen once. General study points: J usage was most co-twin-similar in 8 of 16 pairs, V in 13.

The sample comprised blood. The receptor's source is a girl aged 2 to 9 with cystic fibrosis.

The CDR3 DNA is TGTGCCAGCAGTTACTCGACAAACTATGGCTACACCTTC. Translated: CASSYSTNYGYTF. The rearrangement joins TRBV6-5 to TRBJ1-2, with no clear D. V was clipped by 0 bases and J by 2 bases, with 4 bases between them. CDR1 and CDR2 (germline): MNHEY, SVGAGI. This CDR3 comprises 13 residues.